Described below is a single TCR beta chain sequence and its context. The data originate from a study of shared clonotypes between healthy human individuals. The authors split each subset's genomic DNA evenly across several immunoSEQ plates. Data came from immunoSEQ multiplex PCR; TCRdb stores just in-frame clones and leaves some out. The data show approximately 1,000,000 clones, around 82% seen once. This receptor was taken from a man between 18 and 35 years old in good health. Some clones in this sample may be carry-over from other donors' samples. Sequenced sample: memory CD4+ T cells from PBMCs. Subset of the sample: CD45RA-negative fraction.

In DNA form, the CDR3 reads TGTGCCAGCACTCGTAGCGGAGGGGGCACAGATACGCAGTATTTT. Translated: CASTRSGGGTDTQYF. This chain connects TRBV7-2 to TRBJ2-3, with a possible D match to TRBD2 (6 bases). This CDR3 contains 15 residues. Trimming removed 7 bases at V and 1 base at J, with 15 bases between. Germline CDR1 reads SGHTA; CDR2 reads FQGNSA. Complete variable domain (other parts from reference TRBV7-2 and TRBJ2-3): GAGVSQSPSNKVTEKGKDVELRCDPISGHTALYWYRQSLGQGLEFLIYFQGNSAPDKSGLPSDRFSAERTGGSVSTLTIQRTQQEDSAVYLCASTRSGGGTDTQYFGPGTRLTVL.